The clone carrying this T cell receptor beta chain was recorded a few times. Its antigen remains unknown. V shed 6 bases, J shed 4 bases, and the junction held 7 bases outside the gene matches. Germline V gene lookup returns CDR1 MNHNS and CDR2 SASEGT. This CDR3 comprises 14 residues. The data stem from a study of cytomegalovirus exposure and HLA in healthy donors. Across the study: Most donors, roughly 77% of a few hundred genotyped, fell in the Caucasian-associated ancestry cluster. Study findings and constraints: Reportedly, fewer N-insertions than the 666-donor mean appeared in an Asian-associated ancestry cluster in a later analysis. Overall, 164 TCR beta chains were annotated as cytomegalovirus-associated. As a later analysis revealed, most CMV-associated TCR beta chains appeared HLA-restricted.

The study ran its PCR with 60 Vbeta and 13 Jbeta primers. This table comes from immunoSEQ multiplex PCR, and its TCRdb copy is limited to in-frame clones, with some not included. The table includes fewer than 100,000 clones, about 76% detected once. This TCR was sampled from a man aged 40-49 years in good health and CMV-seropositive. The specimen sequenced was PBMCs. This chain uses TRBV6-1 with TRBJ1-2; 8 nucleotides agree with TRBD1. CDR3 sequence reads: CASRQGVGSYGYTF. DNA of the CDR3: TGTGCCAGCAGACAGGGGGTTGGAAGCTATGGCTACACCTTC.